These T cell receptor beta chains were read from a single sample in a study of T cell responses to AZD1222 COVID-19 vaccine. The method was immunoSEQ multiplex PCR; TCRdb's version includes in-frame clones alone and lacks a portion of them. The sample holds around 150,000 clones, over 85% seen once. The sample here was peripheral blood, taken 28 days after the second AZD1222 dose. The origin of the receptors is an adult who received the AZD1222 COVID-19 vaccine. CDR3s include the opening cysteine and the closing phenylalanine or tryptophan. A D gene is named only where the DNA matches it firmly. Size is stated for part of the rows, as once, few or many counts, or as a class when the clone is expanded.

cdr3_aa	cdr3_nt	clone_size	d_call	v_call	j_call
CSVAQGGYGYTF	TGCAGCGTTGCCCAGGGAGGCTATGGCTACACCTTC	NA	NA	TRBV29-1	TRBJ1-2
CATLPSGTTYEQYF	TGTGCCACCCTCCCGTCAGGGACTACCTACGAGCAGTACTTC	NA	TRBD2	TRBV10-3	TRBJ2-7
CASRNSATNEKLFF	TGTGCCAGCAGAAACAGCGCAACTAATGAAAAACTGTTTTTT	NA	NA	TRBV6-5	TRBJ1-4
CASSLIFYEQYF	TGTGCCAGCAGCTTAATATTCTACGAGCAGTACTTC	NA	NA	TRBV11-3	TRBJ2-7
CASSPVNRDDGYTF	TGTGCCAGCTCACCAGTCAACAGGGACGATGGCTACACCTTC	NA	NA	TRBV18	TRBJ1-2
CASSDVAKNIQYF	TGTGCCAGCAGTGATGTAGCCAAAAACATTCAGTACTTC	NA	NA	TRBV6-1	TRBJ2-4
CASSLTGPSYEQYF	TGTGCCAGCAGCTTAACAGGGCCCTCCTACGAGCAGTACTTC	NA	NA	TRBV7-9	TRBJ2-7
CASSPPSISLAGSYGYTF	TGTGCCAGCTCACCACCATCGATTTCACTGGCAGGGAGCTATGGCTACACCTTC	NA	NA	TRBV18	TRBJ1-2
CASSTNRDRAREQYF	TGTGCCAGCAGTACTAACCGGGACAGGGCGCGCGAGCAGTACTTC	NA	TRBD1	TRBV6-2/TRBV6-3	TRBJ2-7
CSVEAQQGPEQYF	TGCAGCGTTGAAGCCCAACAGGGGCCCGAGCAGTACTTC	NA	TRBD1	TRBV29-1	TRBJ2-7
CASSLLGTVQGNSPLHF	TGTGCCAGCAGCTTATTAGGTACAGTACAAGGGAATTCACCCCTCCACTTT	NA	NA	TRBV7-9	TRBJ1-6
CASSQGVDSSYEQYF	TGCGCCAGCAGCCAAGGAGTCGACAGCTCCTACGAGCAGTACTTC	NA	NA	TRBV4-1	TRBJ2-7
CASSLGFGQLSSGNTIYF	TGTGCCAGCAGCTTAGGGTTTGGACAGTTGAGCTCTGGAAACACCATATATTTT	NA	NA	TRBV7-9	TRBJ1-3
CASSSHSVSIPDTQYF	TGTGCCAGCAGTTCCCACAGCGTGAGTATTCCAGATACGCAGTATTTT	NA	NA	TRBV28	TRBJ2-3
CSANEDYGYTF	TGCAGTGCTAATGAGGACTATGGCTACACCTTC	NA	NA	TRBV20-1	TRBJ1-2
CASSLSSGTGGRVGQYF	TGTGCCAGCAGTTTATCATCCGGGACAGGGGGTCGGGTTGGGCAGTACTTC	NA	TRBD1	TRBV28	TRBJ2-7
CASSPLGTGLNEKLFF	TGCGCCAGCAGCCCCCTGGGGACGGGGCTTAATGAAAAACTGTTTTTT	NA	NA	TRBV4-1	TRBJ1-4
CASSDRRGRPELFF	TGTGCCAGCAGCGACAGACGGGGACGCCCGGAACTGTTTTTT	NA	NA	TRBV11-2	TRBJ1-4
CASSIGASEQYF	TGTGCCAGTAGTATAGGCGCGAGCGAGCAGTACTTC	NA	NA	TRBV19	TRBJ2-7
CASSLGEYEQYF	TGTGCCAGCAGTTTAGGAGAGTACGAGCAGTACTTC	once	NA	TRBV12-3/TRBV12-4	TRBJ2-7
CASSPGQGANTEAFF	TGTGCCAGCAGCCCGGGACAGGGGGCAAACACTGAAGCTTTCTTT	NA	TRBD1	TRBV11-3	TRBJ1-1
CASSVQASNTEAFF	TGTGCCAGCAGCGTACAGGCTTCGAACACTGAAGCTTTCTTT	NA	NA	TRBV7-3	TRBJ1-1
CASSIGRGGSTDTQYF	TGTGCCAGTAGTATAGGGCGGGGGGGTAGCACAGATACGCAGTATTTT	once	TRBD2	TRBV19	TRBJ2-3
CASSRDRVVGYGYTF	TGTGCCAGCAGCAGGGACAGGGTTGTTGGCTATGGCTACACCTTC	NA	TRBD1	TRBV11-2	TRBJ1-2
CATGRNNEQFF	TGTGCCACCGGACGGAACAATGAGCAGTTCTTC	NA	NA	TRBV15	TRBJ2-1
CASSPVPGPNYGYTF	TGTGCCAGCAGCCCCGTTCCTGGGCCAAACTATGGCTACACCTTC	NA	NA	TRBV7-8	TRBJ1-2
CAWSATISGGRLEQYF	TGTGCCTGGAGTGCAACTATTAGCGGGGGTAGGCTCGAGCAGTACTTC	NA	TRBD2	TRBV30	TRBJ2-7
CASSLFQRGSTDTQYF	TGCGCCAGCAGCTTGTTTCAAAGGGGGAGCACAGATACGCAGTATTTT	NA	NA	TRBV5-1	TRBJ2-3
CASSQDARDRQPQHF	TGTGCCAGCAGCCAAGATGCCCGGGACCGTCAGCCCCAGCATTTT	once	NA	TRBV3-1/TRBV3-2	TRBJ1-5
CASSRTSGGTARTGELFF	TGTGCCAGTAGTAGGACTAGCGGGGGCACCGCGCGCACCGGGGAGCTGTTTTTT	NA	TRBD2	TRBV19	TRBJ2-2
CASRLLVNTEAFF	TGTGCCAGCAGGCTATTGGTGAACACTGAAGCTTTCTTT	NA	NA	TRBV6-6	TRBJ1-1
CASSPPSSAATEAFF	TGTGCCAGCTCACCACCGTCTTCAGCCGCCACTGAAGCTTTCTTT	NA	NA	TRBV18	TRBJ1-1
CASGTAGFNGYTF	TGTGCCAGTGGCACGGCAGGGTTCAATGGCTACACCTTC	NA	NA	TRBV19	TRBJ1-2
CASSLYNEQFF	TGTGCCAGCAGCTTATACAATGAGCAGTTCTTC	NA	NA	TRBV5-8	TRBJ2-1
CASSLKQGNNQPQHF	TGTGCCAGCAGTCTGAAACAGGGGAACAATCAGCCCCAGCATTTT	NA	TRBD1	TRBV6-5	TRBJ1-5
CASSVGTGDSEQYF	TGTGCCAGCAGCGTCGGGACAGGGGATTCCGAGCAGTACTTC	once	TRBD1	TRBV13	TRBJ2-7
CASSQEGANQPQHF	TGCGCCAGCAGCCAAGAAGGGGCAAATCAGCCCCAGCATTTT	NA	NA	TRBV4-1	TRBJ1-5
CASSQDSAGRVDNEQFF	TGTGCCAGCAGCCAAGATTCGGCAGGGAGGGTGGACAATGAGCAGTTCTTC	NA	TRBD2	TRBV14	TRBJ2-1
CASRPTEPGYTF	TGTGCCAGCAGGCCCACAGAGCCTGGCTACACCTTC	NA	NA	TRBV28	TRBJ1-2
CASSYSKSGGQPQHF	TGTGCCAGCAGTTACTCGAAGTCTGGGGGTCAGCCCCAGCATTTT	NA	NA	TRBV6-5	TRBJ1-5
CASSYSKGEQYF	TGTGCCAGCAGTTACTCGAAAGGCGAGCAGTACTTC	NA	NA	TRBV6-5	TRBJ2-7
CASSWGDGTYEQYF	TGTGCCAGCAGCTGGGGGGACGGAACCTACGAGCAGTACTTC	NA	NA	TRBV7-9	TRBJ2-7